This T cell receptor (beta chain) was documented in a study of T cells in Graves' hyperthyroidism and ophthalmopathy. General study findings and limits: It was a median 6.5 months before onset that the model predicted ophthalmopathy. Stable hyperthyroidism and ophthalmopathy were separated using 13 V-J signatures.

TCR beta CDR3 regions were amplified from RNA transcripts. Carried out on the TCR CDR3, a first-round RT-PCR used the HTBI primer set. TCRdb itself ran the multiplex PCR reads through MiXCR, one entry per CDR3 protein. This table has about 640,000 distinct CDR3 sequences, just under 45% appearing once. The table lists this clonotype with a few counts. As yet, its antigen is unknown. This CDR3 is built from 15 residues. From germline, CDR1 is SGHVS and CDR2 FNYEAQ. V lost 4 bases and J 0 bases, leaving 12 bases between the germline ends. Diagnosing involved the use of clinical symptoms, serum thyroxine and TRAb, thyroid ultrasound and orbital computed tomography.

The TCR sequence derives from an adult man with Graves' disease, either hyperthyroidism or ophthalmopathy (not recorded which). The chain uses TRBV7-6 and TRBJ1-1; D not resolved. Source material: peripheral blood or thyroid tissue (not recorded which). CDR3 sequence reads: CASSSQSGLNTEAFF. CDR3 bases: TGTGCCAGCAGCTCCCAGTCAGGCTTGAACACTGAAGCTTTCTTT.